The sequence of this T cell receptor beta chain was determined in a study of blood T cell repertoires in COVID-19. Study-wide context: Samples representing acute and convalescent COVID-19 were sourced from the United States, Italy and Spain. PBMCs, B-cell-depleted T cells, or T cells provided the cDNA or gDNA that made up the material.

Per the authors' pipeline: Estimated nucleated cell counts came from reference gene primer amplification. This table comes from immunoSEQ multiplex PCR, and its TCRdb copy is limited to in-frame clones, with some not included. V and J calls and clone size come straight from that table; D and trimming were deduced from the DNA. The sample consists of about 200,000 clones, about nine tenths of them appearing once. The sequenced sample consisted of peripheral blood. The clonotype originates from a man between 40 and 49 years old with acute or convalescent COVID-19.

The CDR3 nucleotides read TGTGCCAGCGCTCGGGAAGATACGCAGTATTTT. Translating it yields CASAREDTQYF. The chain couples TRBV28 to TRBJ2-3; tentatively, D is TRBD2 (5 bases). Trimming pared 8 bases from V and 5 bases from J, leaving 8 bases between. From germline, CDR1 is MDHEN and CDR2 SYDVKM. The CDR3 spans 11 residues.